The subject of this entry is one T cell receptor (beta chain). Its antigen remains unknown. The entry originates in a study of OX40 agonist ivuxolimab in advanced cancers. Study-level information: While on treatment, patients had intravenous ivuxolimab at 0.01 to 10 mg/kg every 2 weeks. Study-level results: Normalized expansion of T-cell clones was also low for some nonresponders. At 0.1 to 3.0 mg/kg and by week 6, clonal expansion occurred in CD4+ and CD8+ blood T cells.

CDR1 and CDR2 (germline): LNHNV, YYDKDF (reference sequence). Trimming left V 5 bases short and J 8 bases short, with 13 bases between. The CDR3 consists of 13 residues. Clones were read by immunoSEQ multiplex PCR, and TCRdb kept only the in-frame ones, dropping some. The sample consists of 30,000 to 40,000 clones, approximately 80% of them appearing once. This chain connects TRBV15 to TRBJ2-4; tentative D call: TRBD2 (6 bases). The clonotype originates from an adult with an advanced solid tumor such as melanoma, head and neck, liver or kidney cancer. The sample here was CD4+ or CD8+ T cells sorted from blood, taken in a trial of the OX40 agonist ivuxolimab. The CDR3 reads CATSVRGRYIQYF. The CDR3 DNA sequence: TGTGCCACCAGCGTTAGAGGGAGGTACATTCAGTACTTC. Filled out from reference TRBV15 and TRBJ2-4, the complete variable domain reads DAMVIQNPRYQVTQFGKPVTLSCSQTLNHNVMYWYQQKSSQAPKLLFHYYDKDFNNEADTPDNFQSRRPNTSFCFLDIRSPGLGDTAMYLCATSVRGRYIQYFGAGTRLSVL.